This T cell receptor (beta chain) was identified in a study of immune heterogeneity within non-small cell lung tumors. As for the study in general: Squamous cell carcinomas accounted for 4 of the tumors, non-squamous carcinomas for around 10, and 1 was not otherwise specified.

This clonotype is medium-sized by share. The starting template was genomic DNA from bulk tumor, about 600 ng per sample. Surgical sampling yielded several biopsies per primary tumor (spaced far apart). Before undergoing curative surgery, patients had newly diagnosed non-small cell lung cancer that was untreated. Germline V gene lookup returns CDR1 LGHDT and CDR2 YNNKEL (reference sequence). The CDR3 length is 12 residues. V was trimmed by 3 bases and J by 9 bases, leaving 11 bases between them. TCR beta CDR3 regions came from multiplex PCR with 32 forward V and 13 reverse J primers. From the multiplex PCR reads, TCRdb called clonotypes with MiXCR, one entry per CDR3 protein. The data contain approximately 20,000 distinct CDR3 sequences, 27% of them singletons.

The sequenced material came from lung tumor tissue. The origin of this receptor is a man between 40 and 49 years old with non-small cell lung cancer. The gene calls are TRBV3-1 and TRBJ1-1, with a weak D call TRBD1 (5 bases). For the CDR3, the DNA is TGTGCCAGCAGCCAGGGGACGGGGAAAGCTTTCTTT. Its protein is CASSQGTGKAFF. Using reference TRBV3-1 and TRBJ1-1 for the parts outside the CDR3, the full variable domain is DTAVSQTPKYLVTQMGNDKSIKCEQNLGHDTMYWYKQDSKKFLKIMFSYNNKELIINETVPNRFSPKSPDKAHLNLHINSLELGDSAVYFCASSQGTGKAFFGQGTRLTVV.